The source of this TCR beta chain is a study of graft-versus-host responses after intestinal transplantation. The CDR3 extends over 14 amino acids. V was trimmed by 2 bases and J by 0 bases, leaving 5 bases between them. CDR1 and CDR2 from the germline V gene are MDHEN and SYDVKM. Clones were sequenced by immunoSEQ multiplex PCR, and TCRdb holds only the in-frame ones, with some missing. The profile covers fewer than 70,000 clones, with just under 95% appearing a single time and around 7% taken by the ten largest. This sequence originates from a human patient who received an intestinal transplant, so some T cells may come from the graft donor. The sequences come from bone marrow, collected around 720 days after intestinal transplantation. This chain joins TRBV28 and TRBJ2-1; D remains ambiguous. The CDR3, as DNA: TGTGCCAGCAGTTTAGGTACCTCCTACAATGAGCAGTTCTTC. It codes for CASSLGTSYNEQFF.